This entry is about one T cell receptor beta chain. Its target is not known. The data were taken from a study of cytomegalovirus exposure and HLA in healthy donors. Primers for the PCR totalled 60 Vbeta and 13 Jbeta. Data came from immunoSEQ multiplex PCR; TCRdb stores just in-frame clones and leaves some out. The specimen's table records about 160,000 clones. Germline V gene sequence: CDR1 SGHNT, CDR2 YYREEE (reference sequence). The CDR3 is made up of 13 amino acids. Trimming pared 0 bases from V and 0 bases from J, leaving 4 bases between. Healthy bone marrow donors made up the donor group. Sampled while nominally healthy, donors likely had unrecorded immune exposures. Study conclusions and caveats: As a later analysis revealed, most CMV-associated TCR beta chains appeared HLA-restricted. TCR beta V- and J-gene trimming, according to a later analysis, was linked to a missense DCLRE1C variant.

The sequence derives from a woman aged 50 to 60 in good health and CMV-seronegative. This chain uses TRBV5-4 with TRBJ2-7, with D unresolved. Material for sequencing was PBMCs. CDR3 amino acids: CASSLASSYEQYF. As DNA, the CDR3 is TGTGCCAGCAGCTTGGCCAGCTCCTACGAGCAGTACTTC.